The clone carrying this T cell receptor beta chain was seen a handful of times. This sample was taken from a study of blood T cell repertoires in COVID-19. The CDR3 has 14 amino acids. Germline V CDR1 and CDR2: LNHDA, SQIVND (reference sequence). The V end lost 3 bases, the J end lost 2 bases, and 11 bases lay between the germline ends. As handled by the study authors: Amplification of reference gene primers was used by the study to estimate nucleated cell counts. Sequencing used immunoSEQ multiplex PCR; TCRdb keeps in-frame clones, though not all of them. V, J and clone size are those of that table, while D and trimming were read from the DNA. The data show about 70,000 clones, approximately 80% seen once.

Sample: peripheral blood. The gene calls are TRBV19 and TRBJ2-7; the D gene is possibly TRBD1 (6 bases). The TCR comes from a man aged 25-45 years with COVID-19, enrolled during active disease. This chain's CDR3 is CASSIGQGTYEQYF. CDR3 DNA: TGTGCCAGTAGTATTGGTCAGGGGACCTACGAGCAGTACTTC.